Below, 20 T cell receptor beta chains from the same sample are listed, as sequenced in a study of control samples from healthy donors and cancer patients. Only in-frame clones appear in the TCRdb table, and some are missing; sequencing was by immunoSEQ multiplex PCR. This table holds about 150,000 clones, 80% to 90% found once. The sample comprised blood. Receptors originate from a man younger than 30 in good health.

Here the CDR3 DNA reads TGCGCCAGCAGCCAAGAACTAGCGCGAAGCTCCTACAATGAGCAGTTCTTC. This sequence encodes CASSQELARSSYNEQFF. V usage is TRBV4-3 and J usage is TRBJ2-1, with 7 bases aligning to TRBD2. The CDR3 length is 17 residues. The trim removed 0 bases at V and 0 bases at J, leaving 5 bases unmatched. Germline V gene data show CDR1 as LGHNA and CDR2 as YSLEER.

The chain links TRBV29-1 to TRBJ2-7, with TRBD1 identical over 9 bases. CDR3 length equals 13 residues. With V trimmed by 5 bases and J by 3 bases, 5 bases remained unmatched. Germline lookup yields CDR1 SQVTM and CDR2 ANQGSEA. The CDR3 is CSVLGQGYYEQYF. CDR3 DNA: TGCAGCGTTTTGGGACAGGGTTACTACGAGCAGTACTTC.

CDR3 in DNA: TGTGCCAGCAGTTTCCCCGAGACAGGGTTCGAGCAGTACTTC. The encoded protein is CASSFPETGFEQYF. V gene TRBV28 combines with J gene TRBJ2-7; 7 bases align to TRBD1. The junction had 8 bases not matched to a gene; V was cut back by 3 bases and J by 6 bases. The germline gives CDR1 MDHEN, CDR2 SYDVKM. The CDR3 sequence is 14 residues long.

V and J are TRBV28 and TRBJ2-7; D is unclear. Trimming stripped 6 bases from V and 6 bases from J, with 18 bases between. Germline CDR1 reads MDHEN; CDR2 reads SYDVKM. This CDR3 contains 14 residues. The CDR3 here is CASRIGHSDSEQYF. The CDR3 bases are TGTGCCAGCAGGATAGGTCATTCCGACTCCGAGCAGTACTTC.

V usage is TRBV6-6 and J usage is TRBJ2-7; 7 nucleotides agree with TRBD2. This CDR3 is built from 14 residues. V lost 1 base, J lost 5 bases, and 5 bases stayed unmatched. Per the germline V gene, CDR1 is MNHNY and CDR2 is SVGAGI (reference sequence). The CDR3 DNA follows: TGTGCCAGCAGTTACTTTGCAGGGAGGGACGAGCAGTACTTC. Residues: CASSYFAGRDEQYF.

CDR3 DNA: TGTGCCAGTAGTATGGACAGTACGAGCTCCTACAATGAGCAGTTCTTC. It encodes CASSMDSTSSYNEQFF. J is TRBJ2-1 and V is TRBV19; D perhaps matches TRBD1 (6 bases). From germline, CDR1 is LNHDA and CDR2 SQIVND (reference sequence). Trimming removed 3 bases from V and 0 bases from J, with 12 bases in between. The CDR3 runs 16 residues.

CDR3 amino acids: CASSLVEASPRNEQFF. The CDR3 DNA follows: TGTGCCAGCAGCTTAGTTGAGGCCTCCCCAAGGAATGAGCAGTTCTTC. The chain recombines TRBV7-9 with TRBJ2-1, with unresolved D. From germline, CDR1 is SEHNR and CDR2 FQNEAQ (reference sequence). This CDR3 region has 16 residues. Trimming shortened V by 1 base and J by 7 bases, and 17 bases separated the two germline ends.

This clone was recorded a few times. The CDR3 DNA reads TGTGCCAGCACCCTAAGTACGGGAACGAACACCGGGGAGCTGTTTTTT. Translated, it gives CASTLSTGTNTGELFF. The chain couples TRBV3-1 (or the pseudogene TRBV3-2) to TRBJ2-2, with a possible D match to TRBD2 (5 bases). In germline, CDR1 is LGHDT, CDR2 YNNKEL (reference sequence). V shed 7 bases and J shed 0 bases, with 15 bases lying between them. The CDR3 spans 16 residues.

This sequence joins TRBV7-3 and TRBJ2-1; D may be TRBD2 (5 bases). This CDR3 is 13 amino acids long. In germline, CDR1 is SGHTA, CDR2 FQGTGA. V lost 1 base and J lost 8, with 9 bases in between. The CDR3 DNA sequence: TGTGCCAGCAGCTTAATGCCCGGGGATGAGCAGTTCTTC. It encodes CASSLMPGDEQFF.

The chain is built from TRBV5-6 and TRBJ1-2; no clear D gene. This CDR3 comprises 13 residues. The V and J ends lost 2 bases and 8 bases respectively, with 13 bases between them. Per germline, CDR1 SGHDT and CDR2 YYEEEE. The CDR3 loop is CASSLRAARGYTF. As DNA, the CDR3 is TGTGCCAGCAGCTTAAGGGCGGCGAGGGGCTACACCTTC.

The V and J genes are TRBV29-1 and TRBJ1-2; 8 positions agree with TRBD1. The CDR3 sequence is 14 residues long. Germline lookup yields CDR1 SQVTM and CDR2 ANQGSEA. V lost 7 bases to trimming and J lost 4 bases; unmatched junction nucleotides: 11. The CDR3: CSAGGVDRGYGYTF. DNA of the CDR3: TGCAGCGCCGGGGGGGTCGACAGGGGCTATGGCTACACCTTC.

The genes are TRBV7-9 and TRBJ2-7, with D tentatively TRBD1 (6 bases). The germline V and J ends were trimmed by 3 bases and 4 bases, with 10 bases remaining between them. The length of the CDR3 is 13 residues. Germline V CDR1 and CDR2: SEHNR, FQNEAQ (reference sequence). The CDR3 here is CASSFRDKYEQYF. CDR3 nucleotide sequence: TGTGCCAGCAGCTTCAGGGACAAGTACGAGCAGTACTTC.

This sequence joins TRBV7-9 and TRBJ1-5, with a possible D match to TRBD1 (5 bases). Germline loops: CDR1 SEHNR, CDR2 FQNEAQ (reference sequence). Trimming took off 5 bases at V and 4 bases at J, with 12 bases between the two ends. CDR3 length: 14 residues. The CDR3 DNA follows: TGTGCCAGCAGCGCGGGACTCACGAATCAGCCCCAGCATTTT. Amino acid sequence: CASSAGLTNQPQHF.

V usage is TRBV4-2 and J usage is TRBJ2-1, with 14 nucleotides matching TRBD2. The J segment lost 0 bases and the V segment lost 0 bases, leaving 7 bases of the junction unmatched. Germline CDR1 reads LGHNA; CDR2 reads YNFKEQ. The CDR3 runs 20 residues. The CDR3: CASSQDGLAGGPRSYNEQFF. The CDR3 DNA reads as TGTGCCAGCAGCCAAGATGGACTAGCGGGGGGTCCACGCTCCTACAATGAGCAGTTCTTC.

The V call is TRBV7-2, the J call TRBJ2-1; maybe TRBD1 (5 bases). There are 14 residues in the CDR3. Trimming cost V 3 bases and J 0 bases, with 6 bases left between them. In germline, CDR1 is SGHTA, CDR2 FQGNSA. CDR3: CASSFDSSYNEQFF. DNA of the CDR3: TGTGCCAGCAGCTTTGACAGCTCCTACAATGAGCAGTTCTTC.

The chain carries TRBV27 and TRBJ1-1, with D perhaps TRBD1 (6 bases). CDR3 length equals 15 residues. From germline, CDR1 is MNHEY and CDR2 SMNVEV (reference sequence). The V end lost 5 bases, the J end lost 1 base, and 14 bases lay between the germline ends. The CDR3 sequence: CASSPTGIGNTEAFF. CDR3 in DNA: TGTGCCAGCAGTCCGACAGGTATTGGGAACACTGAAGCTTTCTTT.

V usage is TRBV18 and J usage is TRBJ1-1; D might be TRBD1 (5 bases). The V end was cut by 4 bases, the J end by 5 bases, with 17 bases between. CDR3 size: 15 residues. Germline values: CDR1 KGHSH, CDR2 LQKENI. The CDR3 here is CASSQDLGQVTEAFF. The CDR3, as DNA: TGTGCCAGCTCACAGGATTTGGGGCAGGTAACTGAAGCTTTCTTT.

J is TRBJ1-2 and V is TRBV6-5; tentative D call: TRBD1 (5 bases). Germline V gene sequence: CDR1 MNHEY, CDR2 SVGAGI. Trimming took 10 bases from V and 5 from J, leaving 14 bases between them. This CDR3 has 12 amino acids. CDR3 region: CAIRSGGYGYTF. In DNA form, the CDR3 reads TGTGCCATCAGGTCGGGGGGGTATGGCTACACCTTC.

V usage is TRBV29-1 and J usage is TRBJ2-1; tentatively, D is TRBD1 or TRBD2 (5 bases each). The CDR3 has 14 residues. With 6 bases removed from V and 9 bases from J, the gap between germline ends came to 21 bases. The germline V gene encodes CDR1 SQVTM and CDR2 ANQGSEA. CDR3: CSVGAGDGWFEQFF. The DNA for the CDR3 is TGCAGCGTAGGAGCCGGGGACGGGTGGTTTGAGCAGTTCTTC.

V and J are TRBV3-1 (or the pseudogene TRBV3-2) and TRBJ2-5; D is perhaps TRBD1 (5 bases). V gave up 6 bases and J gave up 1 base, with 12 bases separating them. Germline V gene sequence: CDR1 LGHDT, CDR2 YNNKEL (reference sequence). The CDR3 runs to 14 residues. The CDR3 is CASRFLGPQETQYF. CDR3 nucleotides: TGTGCCAGCAGGTTCCTGGGGCCCCAAGAGACCCAGTACTTC.